This TCR beta chain emerged from a study of blood T cell repertoires in COVID-19. Whole-study context: There were acute and convalescent COVID-19 samples, and they came from the United States, Italy and Spain. In each case, the material was cDNA or gDNA derived from T cells, B-cell-depleted T cells, or PBMCs.

Per the authors' pipeline: From reference gene primer amplification, estimates of nucleated cell counts were derived. The repertoire was sequenced with immunoSEQ multiplex PCR; TCRdb's copy has only in-frame clones and lacks some. Clone size and V and J calls were adopted from that table, with D and trimming inferred from the DNA. This table holds under 250,000 clones, around 80% found once. V shed 5 bases and J shed 4 bases, with 15 bases lying between them. There are 15 residues in the CDR3. Germline loops: CDR1 SEHNR, CDR2 FQNEAQ (reference sequence). This receptor was obtained from a man in his forties with active or convalescent COVID-19. Sequenced sample: peripheral blood. The rearrangement uses TRBV7-9 and TRBJ1-3; D is unresolved. Here the CDR3 reads CASSAPDRLGNTIYF. The CDR3 nucleotides are TGTGCCAGCAGCGCGCCCGATCGTTTGGGAAACACCATATATTTT.